This paragraph reports one TCR beta chain. Here immunoSEQ multiplex PCR was the method, and the copy in TCRdb shows in-frame clones only, minus some. Among approximately 300,000 clones listed, more than 75% were seen once. This specimen belongs to a study of blood T cell repertoires in COVID-19. The sequence was obtained from a woman aged 50 to 65 with acute or convalescent COVID-19. Sequenced input: peripheral blood.

CDR3 nucleotides: TGTGCCAGCAGCTTAAGCCAGGGTCAGCCCCAGCATTTT. Its protein product is CASSLSQGQPQHF. V gene TRBV7-3 combines with J gene TRBJ1-5; perhaps TRBD1 as D (5 bases). This CDR3 is built from 13 residues. V was shortened by 1 base and J by 6 bases, with 7 bases between the two germline ends. Germline V gives CDR1 SGHTA, CDR2 FQGTGA.